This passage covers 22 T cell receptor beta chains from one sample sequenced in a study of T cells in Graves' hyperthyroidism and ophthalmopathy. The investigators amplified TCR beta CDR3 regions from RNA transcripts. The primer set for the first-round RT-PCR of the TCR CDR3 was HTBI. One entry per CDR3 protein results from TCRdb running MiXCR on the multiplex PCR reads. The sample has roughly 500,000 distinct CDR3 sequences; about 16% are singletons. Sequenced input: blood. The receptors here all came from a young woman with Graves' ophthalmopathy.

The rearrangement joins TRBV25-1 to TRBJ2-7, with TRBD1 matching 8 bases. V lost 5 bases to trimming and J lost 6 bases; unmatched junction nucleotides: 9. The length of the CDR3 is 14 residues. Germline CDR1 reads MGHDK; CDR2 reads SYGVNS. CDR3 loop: CASSSRTGNGEQYF. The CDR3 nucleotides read TGTGCCAGCAGTTCACGGACAGGGAACGGCGAGCAGTACTTC.

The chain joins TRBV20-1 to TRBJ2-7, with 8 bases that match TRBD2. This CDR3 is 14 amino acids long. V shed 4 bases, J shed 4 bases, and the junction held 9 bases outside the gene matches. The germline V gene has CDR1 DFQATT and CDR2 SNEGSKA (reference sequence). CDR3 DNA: TGCAGTGCTACCTCCGGGACTAGTAGTTACGAGCAGTACTTC. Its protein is CSATSGTSSYEQYF.

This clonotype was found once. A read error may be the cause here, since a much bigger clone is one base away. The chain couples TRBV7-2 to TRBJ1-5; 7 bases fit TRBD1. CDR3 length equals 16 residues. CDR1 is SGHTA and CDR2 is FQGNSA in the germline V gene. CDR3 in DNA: TGTGCCAGCAGCCCTGGGACAGATTATAGCAATCAGACCCAGCATTTT. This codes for CASSPGTDYSNQTQHF.

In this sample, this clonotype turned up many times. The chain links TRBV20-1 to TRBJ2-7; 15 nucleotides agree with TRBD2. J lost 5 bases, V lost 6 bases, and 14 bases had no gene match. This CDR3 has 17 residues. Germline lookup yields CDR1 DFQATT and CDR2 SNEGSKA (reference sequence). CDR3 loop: CSAPGLAGGPLIDEQYF. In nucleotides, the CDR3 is TGCAGTGCCCCCGGACTAGCGGGAGGGCCTTTGATCGACGAGCAGTACTTC.

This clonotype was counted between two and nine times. For the CDR3, the DNA is TGCGCCAGCAGCTCGGCGGGAATAAACATTCAGTACTTC. Amino acid sequence: CASSSAGINIQYF. The V and J genes are TRBV5-1 and TRBJ2-4; tentative D call: TRBD2 (6 bases). The CDR3 runs to 13 residues. Germline values: CDR1 SGHRS, CDR2 YFSETQ. The ends were cut back, 3 bases at V and 6 bases at J, with 10 bases in the middle.

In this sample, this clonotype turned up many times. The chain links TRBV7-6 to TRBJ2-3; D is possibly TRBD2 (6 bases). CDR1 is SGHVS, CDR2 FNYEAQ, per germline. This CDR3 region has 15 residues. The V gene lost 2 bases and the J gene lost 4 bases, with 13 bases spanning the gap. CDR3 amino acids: CASSLMAGSADTQYF. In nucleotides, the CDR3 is TGTGCCAGCAGCTTAATGGCCGGGAGCGCAGATACGCAGTATTTT.

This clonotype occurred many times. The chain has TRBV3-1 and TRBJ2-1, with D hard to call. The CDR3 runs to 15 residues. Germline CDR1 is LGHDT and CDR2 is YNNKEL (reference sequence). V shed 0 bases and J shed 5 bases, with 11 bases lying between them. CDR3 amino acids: CASSQESGLNNEQFF. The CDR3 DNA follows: TGTGCCAGCAGCCAAGAATCCGGGTTGAACAATGAGCAGTTCTTC.

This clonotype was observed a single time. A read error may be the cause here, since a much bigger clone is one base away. This CDR3 is CSARAVKETQYF. The CDR3 DNA reads as TGCAGTGCTAGGGCCGTAAAAGAGACCCAGTACTTC. V and J are TRBV20-1 and TRBJ2-5; D gene ambiguous. CDR3 length equals 12 residues. Trimming took 3 bases from V and 3 from J, leaving 8 bases between them. Germline V gives CDR1 DFQATT, CDR2 SNEGSKA (reference sequence).

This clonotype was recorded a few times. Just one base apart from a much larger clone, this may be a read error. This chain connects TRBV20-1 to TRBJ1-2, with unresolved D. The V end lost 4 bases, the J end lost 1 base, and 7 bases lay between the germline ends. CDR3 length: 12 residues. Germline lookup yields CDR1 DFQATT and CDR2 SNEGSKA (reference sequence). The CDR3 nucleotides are TGCAGTGCTATAAGGGATAACTATGGCTACACCTTC. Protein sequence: CSAIRDNYGYTF.

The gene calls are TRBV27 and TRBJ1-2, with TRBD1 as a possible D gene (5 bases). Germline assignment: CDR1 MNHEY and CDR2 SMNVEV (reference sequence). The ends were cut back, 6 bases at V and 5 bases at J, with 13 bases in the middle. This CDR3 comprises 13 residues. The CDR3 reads CASSTGTRYGYTF. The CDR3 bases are TGTGCCAGCAGCACCGGGACGAGGTATGGCTACACCTTC.

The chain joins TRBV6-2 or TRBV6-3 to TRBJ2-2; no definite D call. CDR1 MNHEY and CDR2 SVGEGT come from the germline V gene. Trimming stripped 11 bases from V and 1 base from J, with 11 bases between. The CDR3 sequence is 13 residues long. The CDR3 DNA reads TGTGCCGTTAGGGAAGAGAACACCGGGGAGCTGTTTTTT. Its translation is CAVREENTGELFF.

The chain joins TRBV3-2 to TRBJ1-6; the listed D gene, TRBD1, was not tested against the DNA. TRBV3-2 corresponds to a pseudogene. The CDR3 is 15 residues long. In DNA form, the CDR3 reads TGTGCCAGCAGTGGACAGGGCGGCTATAATTCACCCCTCCACTTT. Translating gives CASSGQGGYNSPLHF.

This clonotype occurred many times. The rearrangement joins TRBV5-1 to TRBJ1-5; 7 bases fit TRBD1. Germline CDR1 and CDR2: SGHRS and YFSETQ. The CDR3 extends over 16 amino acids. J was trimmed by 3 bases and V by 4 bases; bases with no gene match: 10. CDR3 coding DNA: TGCGCCAGCAGCCCCTCCGGGACAGTTGACAATCAGCCCCAGCATTTT. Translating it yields CASSPSGTVDNQPQHF.

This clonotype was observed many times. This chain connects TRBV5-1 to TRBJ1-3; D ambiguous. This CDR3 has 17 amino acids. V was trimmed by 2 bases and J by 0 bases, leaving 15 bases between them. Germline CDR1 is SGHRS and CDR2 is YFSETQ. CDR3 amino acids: CASSLQSRVSSGNTIYF. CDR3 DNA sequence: TGCGCCAGCAGCTTACAGTCGAGGGTCTCCTCTGGAAACACCATATATTTT.

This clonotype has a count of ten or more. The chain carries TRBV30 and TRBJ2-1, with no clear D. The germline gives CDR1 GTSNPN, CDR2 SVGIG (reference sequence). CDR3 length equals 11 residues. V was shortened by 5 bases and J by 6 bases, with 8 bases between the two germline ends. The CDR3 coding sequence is TGTGCCTGGTTCCAGGTCAATGAGCAGTTCTTC. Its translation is CAWFQVNEQFF.

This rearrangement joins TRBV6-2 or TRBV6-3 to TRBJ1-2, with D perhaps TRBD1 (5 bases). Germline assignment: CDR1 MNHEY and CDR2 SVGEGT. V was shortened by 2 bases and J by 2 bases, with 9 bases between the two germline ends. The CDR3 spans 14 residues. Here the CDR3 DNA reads TGTGCCAGCAGTTACACCCGGGACAACTATGGCTACACCTTC. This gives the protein CASSYTRDNYGYTF.

In nucleotides, the CDR3 is TGTGCCAGCTACAGAGGGAGACGTAACTATGGCTACACCTTC. Protein: CASYRGRRNYGYTF. The chain joins TRBV2 to TRBJ1-2; no reliable D call. This CDR3 is built from 14 residues. V was trimmed by 8 bases and J by 1 base, leaving 14 bases between them. The V gene's germline CDR1 is SNHLY and CDR2 FYNNEI.

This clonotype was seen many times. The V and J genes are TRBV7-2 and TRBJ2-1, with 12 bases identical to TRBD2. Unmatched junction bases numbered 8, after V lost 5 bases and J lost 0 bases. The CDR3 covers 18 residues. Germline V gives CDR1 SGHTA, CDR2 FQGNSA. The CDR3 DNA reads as TGTGCCAGCAGCGACGGGACTAGCGGGCGATACTCCTACAATGAGCAGTTCTTC. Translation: CASSDGTSGRYSYNEQFF.

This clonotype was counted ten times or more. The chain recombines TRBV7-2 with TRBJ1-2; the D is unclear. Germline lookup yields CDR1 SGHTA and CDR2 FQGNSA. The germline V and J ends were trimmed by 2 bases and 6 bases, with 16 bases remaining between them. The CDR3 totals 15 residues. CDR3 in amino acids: CASSLTPPQKNGYTF. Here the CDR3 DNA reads TGTGCCAGCAGCTTAACCCCACCACAGAAAAATGGCTACACCTTC.

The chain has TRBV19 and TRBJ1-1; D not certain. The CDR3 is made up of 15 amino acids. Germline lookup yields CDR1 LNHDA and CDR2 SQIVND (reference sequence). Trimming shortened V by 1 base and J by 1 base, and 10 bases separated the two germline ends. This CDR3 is CASSIGPVGNTEAFF. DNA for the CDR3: TGTGCCAGTAGTATAGGCCCGGTTGGGAACACTGAAGCTTTCTTT.

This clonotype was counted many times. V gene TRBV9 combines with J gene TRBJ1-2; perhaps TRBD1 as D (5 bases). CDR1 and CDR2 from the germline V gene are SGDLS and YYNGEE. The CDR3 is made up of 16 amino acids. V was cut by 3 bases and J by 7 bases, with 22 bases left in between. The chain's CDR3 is CASSARKSTVAGGYTF. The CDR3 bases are TGTGCCAGCAGCGCCCGAAAATCGACAGTTGCTGGTGGCTACACCTTC.

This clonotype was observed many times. CDR3 bases: TGTGCCAGCACGACCGGGAGTCTTCGGACCGGGGAGCTGTTTTTT. It yields the protein CASTTGSLRTGELFF. The chain couples TRBV12-3 or TRBV12-4 to TRBJ2-2; D might be TRBD2 (6 bases). This CDR3 comprises 15 residues. Trimming took off 7 bases at V and 5 bases at J, with 17 bases between the two ends.